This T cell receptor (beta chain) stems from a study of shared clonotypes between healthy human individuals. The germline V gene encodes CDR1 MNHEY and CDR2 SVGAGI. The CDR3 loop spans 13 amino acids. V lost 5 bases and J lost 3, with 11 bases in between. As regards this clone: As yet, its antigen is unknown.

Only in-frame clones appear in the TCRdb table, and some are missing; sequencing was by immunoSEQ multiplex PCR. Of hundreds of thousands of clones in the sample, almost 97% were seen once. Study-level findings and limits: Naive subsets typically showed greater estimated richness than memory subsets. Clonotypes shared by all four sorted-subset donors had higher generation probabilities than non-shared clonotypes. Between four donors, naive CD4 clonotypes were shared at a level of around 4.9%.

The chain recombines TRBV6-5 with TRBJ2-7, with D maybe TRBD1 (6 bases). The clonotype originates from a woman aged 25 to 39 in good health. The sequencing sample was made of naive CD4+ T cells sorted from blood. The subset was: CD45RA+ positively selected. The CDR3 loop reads CASSEDRLYEQYF. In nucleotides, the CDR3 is TGTGCCAGCAGTGAGGACAGACTCTACGAGCAGTACTTC.